This TCR beta chain was sequenced in a study of T cells after yellow fever vaccination. On the study more broadly: CD3, CD45RA, CCR7 and CD95 defined the sorted EM, EMRA, CM and Tscm memory subsets. Study outcomes and limitations: Detection of almost all vaccine-responding clonotypes in sorted memory subsets failed on day 0.

Looked up from germline, CDR1 is DFQATT and CDR2 is SNEGSKA (reference sequence). V lost 0 bases, J lost 9 bases, and 9 bases stayed unmatched. This CDR3 spans 14 amino acids. This clonotype was counted ten times or more. By 5'RACE template switching, TCR cDNA was produced, with a universal primer site and UMIs added in the process. TCRdb reanalysed the 5' RACE reads using MiXCR and keeps one entry per CDR3 protein. The repertoire holds about 50,000 distinct CDR3 sequences, with around 6.1% as singletons. Sequenced here: PBMCs, either bulk or a sorted T-cell subset (CD4+, CD8+, memory, or dextramer-sorted; not recorded which), sampled on the day of the yellow fever booster vaccination. The J gene is TRBJ2-5, the V gene TRBV20-1; 8 bases align to TRBD2. The clonotype was recovered from a man younger than 30 who received the YFV17D yellow fever vaccine. The CDR3 here is CSARDTTGGRSQYF. The CDR3, as DNA: TGCAGTGCTAGAGATACGACGGGGGGGCGGTCCCAGTACTTC.